This TCR beta chain was sequenced during a study of T cell repertoires in cytomegalovirus infection. For the study at large: The authors used CMV epitopes that were HLA-C-restricted (recently identified) and HLA-B-restricted (well studied). Both CMV infection and a matching HLA type were indicated by public TCR beta signatures.

The junction had 6 bases not matched to a gene; V was cut back by 6 bases and J by 3 bases. Germline lookup yields CDR1 SGHTA and CDR2 FQGNSA. The length of the CDR3 is 16 residues. Findings and limits, study-wide: HLA-C-restricted CMV clonotypes gave the most frequent clonotype in two of eight donors. Of the TCR beta families, the public ones yielded a cumulative frequency that identified carriers of CMV plus the relevant HLA.

Regarding this clonotype: Its specificity is not known.

TCRdb re-analysed the reads in MiXCR, keeping a single row per CDR3 protein. This table holds hundreds of thousands of distinct CDR3 sequences, around a third found once. This chain joins TRBV7-2 and TRBJ2-1; TRBD2 matches 12 bases. The clonotype originates from a human donor in good health (CMV status not recorded). Some clones in this sample may be carry-over from other donors' samples. Material: cultured PBMCs, obtained from culture after CMV antigen stimulation. CDR3 nucleotide sequence: TGTGCCAGCAGGAGACTAGCGGGAGAAATCTACAATGAGCAGTTCTTC. It encodes CASRRLAGEIYNEQFF.